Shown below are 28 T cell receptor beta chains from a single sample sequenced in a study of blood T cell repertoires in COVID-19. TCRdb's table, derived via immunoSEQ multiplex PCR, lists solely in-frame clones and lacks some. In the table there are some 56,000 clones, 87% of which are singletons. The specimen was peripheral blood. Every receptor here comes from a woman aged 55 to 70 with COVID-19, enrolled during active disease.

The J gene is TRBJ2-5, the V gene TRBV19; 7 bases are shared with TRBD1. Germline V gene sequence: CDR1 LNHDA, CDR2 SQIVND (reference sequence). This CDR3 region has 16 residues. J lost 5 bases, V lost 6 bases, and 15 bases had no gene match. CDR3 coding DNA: TGTGCCAGTAGCCGACAGGGCCGGCCCCACATGGAGACCCAGTACTTC. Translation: CASSRQGRPHMETQYF.

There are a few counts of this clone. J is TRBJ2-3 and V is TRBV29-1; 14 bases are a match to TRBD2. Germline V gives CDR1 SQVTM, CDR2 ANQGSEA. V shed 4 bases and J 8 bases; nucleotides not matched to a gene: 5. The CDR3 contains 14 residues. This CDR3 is CSVAGTSGGGTQYF. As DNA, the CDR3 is TGCAGCGTTGCCGGGACTAGCGGGGGAGGTACGCAGTATTTT.

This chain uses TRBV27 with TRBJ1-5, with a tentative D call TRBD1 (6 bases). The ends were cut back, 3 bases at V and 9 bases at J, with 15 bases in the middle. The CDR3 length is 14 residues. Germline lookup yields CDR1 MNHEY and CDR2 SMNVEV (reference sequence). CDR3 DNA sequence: TGTGCCAGCAGTTTGGCAGGGGCCCGATGGCCCCAGCATTTT. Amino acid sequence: CASSLAGARWPQHF.

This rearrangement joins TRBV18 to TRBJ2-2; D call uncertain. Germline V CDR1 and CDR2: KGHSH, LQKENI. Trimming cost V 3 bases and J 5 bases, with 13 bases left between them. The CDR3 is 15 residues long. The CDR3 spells CASSPTTVGTGELFF. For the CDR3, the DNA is TGTGCCAGCTCACCGACAACCGTTGGAACCGGGGAGCTGTTTTTT. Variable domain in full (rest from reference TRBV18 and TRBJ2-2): NAGVMQNPRHLVRRRGQEARLRCSPMKGHSHVYWYRQLPEEGLKFMVYLQKENIIDESGMPKERFSAEFPKEGPSILRIQQVVRGDSAAYFCASSPTTVGTGELFFGEGSRLTVL.

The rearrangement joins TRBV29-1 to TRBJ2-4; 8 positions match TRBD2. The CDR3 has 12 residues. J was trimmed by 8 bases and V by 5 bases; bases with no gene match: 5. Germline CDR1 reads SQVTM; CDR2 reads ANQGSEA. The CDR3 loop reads CSVRLSGDIQYF. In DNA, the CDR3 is TGCAGCGTTCGACTTAGCGGGGACATTCAGTACTTC.

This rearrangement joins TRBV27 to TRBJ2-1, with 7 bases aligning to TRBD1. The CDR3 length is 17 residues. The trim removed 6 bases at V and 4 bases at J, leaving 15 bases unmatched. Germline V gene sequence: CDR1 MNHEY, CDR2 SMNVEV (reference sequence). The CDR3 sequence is CASSPGWTGKLYNEQFF. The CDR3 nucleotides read TGTGCCAGCAGCCCAGGGTGGACAGGTAAACTTTACAATGAGCAGTTCTTC.

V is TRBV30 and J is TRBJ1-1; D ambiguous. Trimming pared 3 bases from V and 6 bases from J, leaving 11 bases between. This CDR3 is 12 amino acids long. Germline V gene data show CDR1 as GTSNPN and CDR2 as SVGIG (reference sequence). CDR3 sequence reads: CAWRRREAEAFF. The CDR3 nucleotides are TGTGCCTGGAGGCGGAGGGAGGCTGAAGCTTTCTTT.

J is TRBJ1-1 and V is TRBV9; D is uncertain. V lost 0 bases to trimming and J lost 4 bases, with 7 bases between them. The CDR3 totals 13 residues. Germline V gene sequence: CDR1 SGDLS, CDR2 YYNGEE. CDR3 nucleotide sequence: TGTGCCAGCAGCGTAGGAGGGAGCACTGAAGCTTTCTTT. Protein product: CASSVGGSTEAFF.

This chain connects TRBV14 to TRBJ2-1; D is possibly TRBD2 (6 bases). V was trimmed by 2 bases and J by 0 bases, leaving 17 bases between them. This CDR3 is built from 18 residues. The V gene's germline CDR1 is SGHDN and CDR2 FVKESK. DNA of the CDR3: TGTGCCAGCAGCCAATATGGAGCGGGTCCGAGCTCCTACAATGAGCAGTTCTTC. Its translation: CASSQYGAGPSSYNEQFF.

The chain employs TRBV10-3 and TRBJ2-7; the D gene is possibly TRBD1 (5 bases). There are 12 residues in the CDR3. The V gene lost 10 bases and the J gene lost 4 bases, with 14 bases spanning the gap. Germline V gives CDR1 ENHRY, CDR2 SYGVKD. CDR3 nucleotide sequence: TGTGCCACCGAAGGGGTTGGATACGAGCAGTACTTC. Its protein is CATEGVGYEQYF.

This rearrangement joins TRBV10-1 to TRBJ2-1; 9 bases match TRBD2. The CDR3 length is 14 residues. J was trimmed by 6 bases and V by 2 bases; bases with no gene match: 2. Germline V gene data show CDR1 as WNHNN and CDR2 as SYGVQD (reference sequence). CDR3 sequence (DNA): TGCGCCAGCAGTGAGACGACTAGCGGCAATGAGCAGTTCTTC. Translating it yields CASSETTSGNEQFF.

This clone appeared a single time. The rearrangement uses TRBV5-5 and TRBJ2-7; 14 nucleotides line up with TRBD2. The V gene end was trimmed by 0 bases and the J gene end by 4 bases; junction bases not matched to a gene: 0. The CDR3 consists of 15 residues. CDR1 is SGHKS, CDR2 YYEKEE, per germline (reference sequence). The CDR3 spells CASSLGLAGGYEQYF. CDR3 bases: TGTGCCAGCAGCTTGGGACTAGCGGGAGGGTACGAGCAGTACTTC.

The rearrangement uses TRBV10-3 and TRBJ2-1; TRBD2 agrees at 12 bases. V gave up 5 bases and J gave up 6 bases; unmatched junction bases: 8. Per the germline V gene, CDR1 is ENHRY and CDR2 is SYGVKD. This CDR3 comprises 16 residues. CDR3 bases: TGTGCCATCAGTATGACTAGCGGGAGTTCAGGCAATGAGCAGTTCTTC. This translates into CAISMTSGSSGNEQFF.

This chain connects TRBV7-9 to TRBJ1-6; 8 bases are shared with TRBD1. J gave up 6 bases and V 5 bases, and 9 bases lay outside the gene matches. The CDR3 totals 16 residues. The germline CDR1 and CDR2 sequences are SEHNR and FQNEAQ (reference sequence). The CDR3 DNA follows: TGTGCCAGCAGCGATATACCGGGACAGGTTAATTCACCCCTCCACTTT. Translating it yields CASSDIPGQVNSPLHF.

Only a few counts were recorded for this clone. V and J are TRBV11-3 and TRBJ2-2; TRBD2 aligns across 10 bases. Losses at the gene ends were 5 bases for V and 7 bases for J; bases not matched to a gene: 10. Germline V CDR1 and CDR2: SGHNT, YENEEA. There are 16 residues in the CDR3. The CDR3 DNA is TGTGCCAGCAGCCCCGTAGCGGGAGGTCTGGACGGGGAGCTGTTTTTT. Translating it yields CASSPVAGGLDGELFF.

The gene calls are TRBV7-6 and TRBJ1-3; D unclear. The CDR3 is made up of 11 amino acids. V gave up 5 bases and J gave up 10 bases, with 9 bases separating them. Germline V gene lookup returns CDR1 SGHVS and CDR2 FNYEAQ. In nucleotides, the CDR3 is TGTGCCAGCAGCCTGGACTTTACCATATATTTT. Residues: CASSLDFTIYF.

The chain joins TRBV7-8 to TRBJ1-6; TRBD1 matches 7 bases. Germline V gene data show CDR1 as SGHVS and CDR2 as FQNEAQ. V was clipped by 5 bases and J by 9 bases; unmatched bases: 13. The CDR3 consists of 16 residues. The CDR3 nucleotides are TGTGCCAGCAGCCCCCAATCCCACAGGGGACGTTCACCCCTCCACTTT. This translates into CASSPQSHRGRSPLHF.

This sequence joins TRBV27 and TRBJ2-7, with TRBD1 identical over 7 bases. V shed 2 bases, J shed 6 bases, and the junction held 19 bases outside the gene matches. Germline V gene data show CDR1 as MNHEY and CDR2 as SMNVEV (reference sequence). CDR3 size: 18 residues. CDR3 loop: CASSLKGAAGLVSAEQYF. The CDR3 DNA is TGTGCCAGCAGTTTAAAGGGGGCGGCAGGGTTGGTATCGGCCGAGCAGTACTTC.

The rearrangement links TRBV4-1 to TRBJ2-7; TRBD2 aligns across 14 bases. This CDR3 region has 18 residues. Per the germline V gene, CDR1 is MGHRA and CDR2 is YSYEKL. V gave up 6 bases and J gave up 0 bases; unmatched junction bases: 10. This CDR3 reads CASRNGLAGGPSSYEQYF. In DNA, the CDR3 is TGCGCCAGCAGAAACGGACTAGCGGGAGGCCCGAGCTCCTACGAGCAGTACTTC.

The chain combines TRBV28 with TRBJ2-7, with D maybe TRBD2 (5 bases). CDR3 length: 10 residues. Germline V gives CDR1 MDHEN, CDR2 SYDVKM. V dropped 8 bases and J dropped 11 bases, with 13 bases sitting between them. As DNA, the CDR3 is TGTGCCAGCGGGTTCGAGGGAGAGTACTTC. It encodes CASGFEGEYF.

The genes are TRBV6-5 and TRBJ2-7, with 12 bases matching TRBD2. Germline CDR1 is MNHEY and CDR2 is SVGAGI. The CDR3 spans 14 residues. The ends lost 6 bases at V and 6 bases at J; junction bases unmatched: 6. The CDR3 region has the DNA TGTGCCAGCAGCCGGACTAGCGGGATCGGCGAGCAGTACTTC. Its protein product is CASSRTSGIGEQYF.

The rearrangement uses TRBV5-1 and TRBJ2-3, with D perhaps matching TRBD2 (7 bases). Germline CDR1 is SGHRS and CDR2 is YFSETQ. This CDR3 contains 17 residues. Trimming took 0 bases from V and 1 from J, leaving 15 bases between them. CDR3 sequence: CASSLGLGGQRTDTQYF. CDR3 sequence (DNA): TGCGCCAGCAGCTTGGGGCTGGGGGGGCAACGCACAGATACGCAGTATTTT.

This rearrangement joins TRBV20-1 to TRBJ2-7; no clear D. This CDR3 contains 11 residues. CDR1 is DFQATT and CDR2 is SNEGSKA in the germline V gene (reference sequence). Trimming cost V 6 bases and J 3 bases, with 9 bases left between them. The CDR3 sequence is CSASRNYEQYF. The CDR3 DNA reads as TGCAGTGCCTCGCGTAACTACGAGCAGTACTTC.

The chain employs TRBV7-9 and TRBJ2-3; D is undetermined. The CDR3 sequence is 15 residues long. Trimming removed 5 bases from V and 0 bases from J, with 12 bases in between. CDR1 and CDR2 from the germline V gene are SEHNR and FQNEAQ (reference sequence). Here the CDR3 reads CASSLPPGSTDTQYF. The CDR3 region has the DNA TGTGCCAGCAGCCTACCTCCGGGTAGCACAGATACGCAGTATTTT.

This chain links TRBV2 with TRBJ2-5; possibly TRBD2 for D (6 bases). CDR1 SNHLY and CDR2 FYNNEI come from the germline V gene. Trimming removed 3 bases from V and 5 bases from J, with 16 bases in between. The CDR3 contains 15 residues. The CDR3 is CASSELAAGRETQYF. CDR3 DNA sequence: TGTGCCAGCAGTGAGCTCGCGGCAGGGAGGGAGACCCAGTACTTC.

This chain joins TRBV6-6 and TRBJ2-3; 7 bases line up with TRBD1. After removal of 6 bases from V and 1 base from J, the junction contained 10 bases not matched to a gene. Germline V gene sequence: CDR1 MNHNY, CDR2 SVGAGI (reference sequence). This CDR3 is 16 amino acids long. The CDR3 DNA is TGTGCCAGCAGCCTTAGACAGGGTGCGGGCACAGATACGCAGTATTTT. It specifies CASSLRQGAGTDTQYF.

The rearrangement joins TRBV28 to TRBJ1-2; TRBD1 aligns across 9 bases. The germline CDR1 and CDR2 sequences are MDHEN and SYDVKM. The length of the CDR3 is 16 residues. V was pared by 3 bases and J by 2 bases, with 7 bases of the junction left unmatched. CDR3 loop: CASSFRTGALNYGYTF. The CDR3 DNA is TGTGCCAGCAGTTTCCGGACAGGGGCCCTGAACTATGGCTACACCTTC.

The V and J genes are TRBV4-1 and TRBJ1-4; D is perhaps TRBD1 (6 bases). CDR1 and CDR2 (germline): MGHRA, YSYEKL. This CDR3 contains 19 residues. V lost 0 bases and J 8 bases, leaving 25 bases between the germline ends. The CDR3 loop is CASSQEGSRGTSSWEKLFF. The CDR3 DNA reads TGCGCCAGCAGCCAAGAGGGTTCTAGGGGGACGAGCTCTTGGGAAAAACTGTTTTTT.